This T cell receptor beta chain was observed in a study of beta chain features in type 1 diabetes. Study context: All samples combined gave over 100 million sorted cells for examination. Regarding the study as a whole: There was a moderate but significant shortening of TCRB CDR3s in all four CD4+ subsets of Type 1 diabetes patients.

In regard to this clone: Its antigen is unknown.

Sequenced material consisted of expressed TCRB transcripts (all of the isolated RNA was reverse transcribed). Repertoires were generated with immunoSEQ multiplex PCR, while TCRdb's copy carries only in-frame clones and drops some. The profile shows 300,000 to 400,000 clones, about 11% of them singletons. Sequenced sample: naive CD4+ T cells from blood. The TCR originated in a woman younger than 45 in good health.

CDR3 in amino acids: CASSWTGTSGTAYEQYF. The CDR3 DNA follows: TGTGCCAGCAGCTGGACCGGGACTAGCGGCACAGCCTACGAGCAGTACTTC. This chain connects TRBV7-8 to TRBJ2-7, with TRBD2 matching 11 bases. The CDR3 spans 17 residues. CDR1 and CDR2 from the germline V gene are SGHVS and FQNEAQ. Unmatched junction bases numbered 10, after V lost 4 bases and J lost 2 bases.